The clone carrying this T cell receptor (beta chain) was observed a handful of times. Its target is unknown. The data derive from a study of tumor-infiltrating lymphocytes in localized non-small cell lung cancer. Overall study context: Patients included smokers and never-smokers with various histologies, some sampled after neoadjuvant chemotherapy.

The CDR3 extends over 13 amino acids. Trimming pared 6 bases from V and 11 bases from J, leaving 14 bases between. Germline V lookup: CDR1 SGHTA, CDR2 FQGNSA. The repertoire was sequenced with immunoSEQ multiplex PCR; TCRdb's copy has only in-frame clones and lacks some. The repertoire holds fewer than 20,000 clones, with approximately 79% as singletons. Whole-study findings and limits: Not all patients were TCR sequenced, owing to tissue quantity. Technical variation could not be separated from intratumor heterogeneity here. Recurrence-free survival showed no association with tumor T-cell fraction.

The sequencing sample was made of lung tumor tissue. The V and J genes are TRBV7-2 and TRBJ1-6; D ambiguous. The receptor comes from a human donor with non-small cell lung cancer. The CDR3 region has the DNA TGTGCCAGCAGTAAGGATGGGGTGACACCCCTCCACTTT. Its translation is CASSKDGVTPLHF.